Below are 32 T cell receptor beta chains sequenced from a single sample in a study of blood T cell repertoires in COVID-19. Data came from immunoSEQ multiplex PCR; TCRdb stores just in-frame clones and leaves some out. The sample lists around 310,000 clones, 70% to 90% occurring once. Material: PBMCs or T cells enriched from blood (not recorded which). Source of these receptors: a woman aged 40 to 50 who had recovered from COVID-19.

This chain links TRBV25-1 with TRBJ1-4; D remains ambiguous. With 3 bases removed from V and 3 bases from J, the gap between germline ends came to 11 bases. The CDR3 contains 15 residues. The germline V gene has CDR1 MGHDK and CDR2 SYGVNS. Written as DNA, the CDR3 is TGTGCCAGCAGTGAGAGGGCGGGCCCTAATGAAAAACTGTTTTTT. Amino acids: CASSERAGPNEKLFF.

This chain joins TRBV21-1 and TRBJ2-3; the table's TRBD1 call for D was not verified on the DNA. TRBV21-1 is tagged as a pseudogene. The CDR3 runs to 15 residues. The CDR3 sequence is CASSRRQGSTDTQYF. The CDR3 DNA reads TGTGCCAGCAGCAGGCGACAGGGAAGCACAGATACGCAGTATTTT.

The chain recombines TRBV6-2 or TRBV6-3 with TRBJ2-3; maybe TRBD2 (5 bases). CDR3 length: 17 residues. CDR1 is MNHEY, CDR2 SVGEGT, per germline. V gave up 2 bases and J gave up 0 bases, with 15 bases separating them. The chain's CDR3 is CASSYGHVTGSTDTQYF. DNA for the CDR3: TGTGCCAGCAGTTACGGTCACGTTACGGGGAGCACAGATACGCAGTATTTT.

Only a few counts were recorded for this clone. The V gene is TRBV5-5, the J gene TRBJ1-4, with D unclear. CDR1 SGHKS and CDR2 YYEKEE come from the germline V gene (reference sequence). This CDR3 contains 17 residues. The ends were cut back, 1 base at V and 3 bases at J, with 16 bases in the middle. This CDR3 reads CASSLSGGPIPNEKLFF. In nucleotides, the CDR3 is TGTGCCAGCAGCTTGTCAGGAGGGCCCATACCTAATGAAAAACTGTTTTTT.

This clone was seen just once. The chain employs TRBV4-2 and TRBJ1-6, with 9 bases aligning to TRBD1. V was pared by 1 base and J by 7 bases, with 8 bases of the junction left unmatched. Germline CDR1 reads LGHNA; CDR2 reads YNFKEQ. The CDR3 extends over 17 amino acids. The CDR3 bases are TGTGCCAGCAGCCAAGGGGGACAGGGATTGAGGAATTCACCCCTCCACTTT. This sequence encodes CASSQGGQGLRNSPLHF.

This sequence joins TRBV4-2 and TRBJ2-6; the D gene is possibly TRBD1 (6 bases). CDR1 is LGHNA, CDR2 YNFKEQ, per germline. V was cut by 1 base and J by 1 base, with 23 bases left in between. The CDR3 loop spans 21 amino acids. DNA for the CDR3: TGTGCCAGCAGCCAAGCCGCCCACAGGGACAATGTTAAATCTGGGGCCAACGTCCTGACTTTC. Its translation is CASSQAAHRDNVKSGANVLTF.

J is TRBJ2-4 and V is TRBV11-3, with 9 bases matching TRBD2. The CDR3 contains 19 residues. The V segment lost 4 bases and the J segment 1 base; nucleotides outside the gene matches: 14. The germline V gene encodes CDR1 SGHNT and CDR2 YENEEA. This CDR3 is CASSSPLVAGAGAKNIQYF. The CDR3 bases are TGTGCCAGCAGCTCCCCGTTGGTAGCGGGAGCGGGGGCCAAAAACATTCAGTACTTC.

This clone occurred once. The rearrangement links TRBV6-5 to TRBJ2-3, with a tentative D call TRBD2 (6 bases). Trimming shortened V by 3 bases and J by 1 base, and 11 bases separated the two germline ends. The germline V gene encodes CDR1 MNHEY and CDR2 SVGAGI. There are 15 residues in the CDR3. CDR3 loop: CASSYTREGTDTQYF. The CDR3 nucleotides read TGTGCCAGCAGTTATACGAGGGAGGGCACAGATACGCAGTATTTT.

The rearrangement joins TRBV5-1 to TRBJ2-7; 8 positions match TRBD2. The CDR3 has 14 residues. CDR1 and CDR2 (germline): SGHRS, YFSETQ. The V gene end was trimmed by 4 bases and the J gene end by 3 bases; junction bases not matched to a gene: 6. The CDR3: CASSRLAGGYEQYF. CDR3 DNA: TGCGCCAGCAGCCGATTGGCGGGAGGCTACGAGCAGTACTTC.

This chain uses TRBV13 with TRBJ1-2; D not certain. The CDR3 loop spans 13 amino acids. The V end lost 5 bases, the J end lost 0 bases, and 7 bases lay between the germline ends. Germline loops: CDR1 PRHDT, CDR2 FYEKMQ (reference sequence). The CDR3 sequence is CASSADTNYGYTF. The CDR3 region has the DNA TGTGCCAGCAGCGCAGACACTAACTATGGCTACACCTTC.

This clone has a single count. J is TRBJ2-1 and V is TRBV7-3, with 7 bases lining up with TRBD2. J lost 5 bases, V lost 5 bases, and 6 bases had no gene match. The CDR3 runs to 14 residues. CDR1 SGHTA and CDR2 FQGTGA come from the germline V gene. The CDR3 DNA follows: TGTGCCAGCAGCCCCGGTGGGACTAACAATGAGCAGTTCTTC. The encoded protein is CASSPGGTNNEQFF.

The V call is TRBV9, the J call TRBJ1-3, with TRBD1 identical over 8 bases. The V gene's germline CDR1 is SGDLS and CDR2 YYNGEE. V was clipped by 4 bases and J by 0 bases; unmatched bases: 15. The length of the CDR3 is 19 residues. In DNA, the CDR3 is TGTGCCAGCAGCCATAGTTTAGGACAGGGCTTATACTCTGGAAACACCATATATTTT. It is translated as CASSHSLGQGLYSGNTIYF.

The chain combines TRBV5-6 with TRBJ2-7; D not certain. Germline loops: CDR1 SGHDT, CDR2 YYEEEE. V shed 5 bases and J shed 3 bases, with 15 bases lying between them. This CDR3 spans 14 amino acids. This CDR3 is CASRKSGSGYEQYF. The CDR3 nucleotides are TGTGCCAGCAGAAAGTCCGGGTCGGGCTACGAGCAGTACTTC.

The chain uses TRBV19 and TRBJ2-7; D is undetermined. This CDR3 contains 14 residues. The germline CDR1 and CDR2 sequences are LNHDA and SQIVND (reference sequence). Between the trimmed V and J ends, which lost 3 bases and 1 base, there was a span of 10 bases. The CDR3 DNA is TGTGCCAGTAGTATTACCCAGGAATCCTACGAGCAGTACTTC. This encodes CASSITQESYEQYF. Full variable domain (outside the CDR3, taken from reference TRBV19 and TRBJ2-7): DGGITQSPKYLFRKEGQNVTLSCEQNLNHDAMYWYRQDPGQGLRLIYYSQIVNDFQKGDIAEGYSVSREKKESFPLTVTSAQKNPTAFYLCASSITQESYEQYFGPGTRLTVT.

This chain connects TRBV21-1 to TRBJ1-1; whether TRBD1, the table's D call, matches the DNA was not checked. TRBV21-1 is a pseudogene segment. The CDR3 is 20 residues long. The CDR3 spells CASSNVYLDGQGTGNTEAFF. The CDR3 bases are TGTGCCAGCAGCAACGTTTATTTGGATGGGCAGGGCACTGGGAACACTGAAGCTTTCTTT.

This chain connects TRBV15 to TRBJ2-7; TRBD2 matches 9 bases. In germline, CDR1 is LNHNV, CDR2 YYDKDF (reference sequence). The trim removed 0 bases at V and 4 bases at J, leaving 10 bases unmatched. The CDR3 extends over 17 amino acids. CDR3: CATSRDPPGLALYEQYF. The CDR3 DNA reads TGTGCCACCAGCAGAGATCCCCCCGGACTAGCGCTGTACGAGCAGTACTTC. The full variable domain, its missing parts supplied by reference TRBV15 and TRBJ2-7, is DAMVIQNPRYQVTQFGKPVTLSCSQTLNHNVMYWYQQKSSQAPKLLFHYYDKDFNNEADTPDNFQSRRPNTSFCFLDIRSPGLGDTAMYLCATSRDPPGLALYEQYFGPGTRLTVT.

As DNA, the CDR3 is TGTGCCAGCAGCTCCTGGACTAGCGGAACCTACAATGAGCAGTTCTTC. It specifies CASSSWTSGTYNEQFF. The genes are TRBV7-9 and TRBJ2-1, with 10 nucleotides matching TRBD2. The V gene end was trimmed by 4 bases and the J gene end by 2 bases; junction bases not matched to a gene: 5. The CDR3 consists of 16 residues. Germline V gene lookup returns CDR1 SEHNR and CDR2 FQNEAQ (reference sequence).

DNA of the CDR3: TGTGCCAGCAGCTCTATGGCCTACGAGCAGTACTTC. This codes for CASSSMAYEQYF. The chain has TRBV7-2 and TRBJ2-7; D is unclear. CDR3 length equals 12 residues. Trimming took off 4 bases at V and 2 bases at J, with 6 bases between the two ends. The germline V gene has CDR1 SGHTA and CDR2 FQGNSA.

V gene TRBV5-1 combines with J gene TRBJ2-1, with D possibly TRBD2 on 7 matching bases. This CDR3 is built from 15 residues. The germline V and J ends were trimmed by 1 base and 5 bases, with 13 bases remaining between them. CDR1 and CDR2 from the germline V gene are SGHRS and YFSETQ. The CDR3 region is CASSLRSGGHNEQFF. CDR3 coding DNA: TGCGCCAGCAGCTTGCGTTCGGGGGGCCACAATGAGCAGTTCTTC.

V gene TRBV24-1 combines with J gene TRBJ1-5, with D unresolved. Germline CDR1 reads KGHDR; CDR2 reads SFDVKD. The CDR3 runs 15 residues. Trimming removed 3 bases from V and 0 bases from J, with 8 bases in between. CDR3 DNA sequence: TGTGCCACCAGTGATAACAGATATAGCAATCAGCCCCAGCATTTT. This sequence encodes CATSDNRYSNQPQHF.

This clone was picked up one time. The DNA for the CDR3 is TGCAGCGTTCGACAGGCCCCCTATGGCTACACCTTC. Its protein product is CSVRQAPYGYTF. This chain uses TRBV29-1 with TRBJ1-2; tentatively, D is TRBD1 (6 bases). The V and J ends lost 5 bases and 4 bases respectively, with 11 bases between them. The germline V gene encodes CDR1 SQVTM and CDR2 ANQGSEA. The CDR3 has 12 residues.

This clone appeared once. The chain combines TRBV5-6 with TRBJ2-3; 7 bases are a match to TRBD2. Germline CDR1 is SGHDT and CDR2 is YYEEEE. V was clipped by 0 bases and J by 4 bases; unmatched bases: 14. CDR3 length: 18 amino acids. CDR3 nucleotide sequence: TGTGCCAGCAGCTTGGGGCTAGCGGTTGGGTCTGTGGCAGATACGCAGTATTTT. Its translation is CASSLGLAVGSVADTQYF.

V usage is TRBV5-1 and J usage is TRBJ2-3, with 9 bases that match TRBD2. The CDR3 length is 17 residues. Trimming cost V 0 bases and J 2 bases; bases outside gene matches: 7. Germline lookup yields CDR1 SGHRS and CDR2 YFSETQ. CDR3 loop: CASSLAALAGPTDTQYF. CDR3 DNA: TGCGCCAGCAGCTTGGCGGCGCTAGCGGGGCCCACAGATACGCAGTATTTT.

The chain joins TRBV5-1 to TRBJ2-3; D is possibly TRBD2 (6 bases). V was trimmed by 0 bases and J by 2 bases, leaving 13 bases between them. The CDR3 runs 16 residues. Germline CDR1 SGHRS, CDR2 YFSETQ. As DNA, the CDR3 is TGCGCCAGCAGCTTGGGCTCTAGCGCCTTCACAGATACGCAGTATTTT. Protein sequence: CASSLGSSAFTDTQYF. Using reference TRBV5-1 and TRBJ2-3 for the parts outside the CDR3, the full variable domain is KAGVTQTPRYLIKTRGQQVTLSCSPISGHRSVSWYQQTPGQGLQFLFEYFSETQRNKGNFPGRFSGRQFSNSRSEMNVSTLELGDSALYLCASSLGSSAFTDTQYFGPGTRLTVL.

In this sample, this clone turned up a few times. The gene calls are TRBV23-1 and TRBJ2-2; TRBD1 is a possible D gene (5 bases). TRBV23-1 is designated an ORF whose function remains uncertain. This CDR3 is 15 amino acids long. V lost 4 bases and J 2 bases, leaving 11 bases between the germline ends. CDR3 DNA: TGCGCCAGCAGTCGGGCAGGGAACAACACCGGGGAGCTGTTTTTT. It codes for CASSRAGNNTGELFF.

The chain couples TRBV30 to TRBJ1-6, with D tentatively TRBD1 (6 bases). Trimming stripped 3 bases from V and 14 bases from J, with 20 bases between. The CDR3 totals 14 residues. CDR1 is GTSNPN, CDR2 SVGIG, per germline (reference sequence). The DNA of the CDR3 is TGTGCCTGGAGACGGCAGGGGTCAGGTATATCCCTCCACTTT. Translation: CAWRRQGSGISLHF.

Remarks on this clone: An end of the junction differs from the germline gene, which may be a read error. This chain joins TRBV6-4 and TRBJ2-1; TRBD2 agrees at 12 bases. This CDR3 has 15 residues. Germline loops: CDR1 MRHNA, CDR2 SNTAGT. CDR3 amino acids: CASSVGLAGTNEQFF. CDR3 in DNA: TGTGCCAGCAGTGTCGGACTAGCGGGGACCAATGAACAGTTCTTC.

The CDR3 here is CASSRGWAEAFF. The DNA for the CDR3 is TGTGCCAGCAGCCGGGGTTGGGCTGAAGCTTTCTTT. The rearrangement uses TRBV28 and TRBJ1-1; D not resolved. CDR1 and CDR2 from the germline V gene are MDHEN and SYDVKM. Trimming stripped 6 bases from V and 6 bases from J, with 11 bases between. The CDR3 loop spans 12 amino acids.

Written as DNA, the CDR3 is TGCGCCAGCAGCCCGGACTTAAGCAATCAGCCCCAGCATTTT. As protein: CASSPDLSNQPQHF. The chain uses TRBV4-3 and TRBJ1-5; no clear D. The CDR3 is made up of 14 amino acids. Looked up from germline, CDR1 is LGHNA and CDR2 is YSLEER. The V gene lost 4 bases and the J gene lost 1 base, with 8 bases spanning the gap.

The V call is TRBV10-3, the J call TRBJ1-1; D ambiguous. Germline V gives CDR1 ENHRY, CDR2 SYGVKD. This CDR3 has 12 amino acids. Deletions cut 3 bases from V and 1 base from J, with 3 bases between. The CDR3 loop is CAISDGNTEAFF. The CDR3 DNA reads TGTGCCATCAGTGACGGGAACACTGAAGCTTTCTTT.

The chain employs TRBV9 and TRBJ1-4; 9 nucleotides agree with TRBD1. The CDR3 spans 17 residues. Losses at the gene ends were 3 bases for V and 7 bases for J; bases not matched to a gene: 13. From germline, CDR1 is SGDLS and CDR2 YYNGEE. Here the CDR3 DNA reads TGTGCCAGCAGCGGCGGAACAGGGGGCGGAATAAGTGAAAAACTGTTTTTT. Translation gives CASSGGTGGGISEKLFF. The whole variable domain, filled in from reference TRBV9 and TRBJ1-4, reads DSGVTQTPKHLITATGQRVTLRCSPRSGDLSVYWYQQSLDQGLQFLIQYYNGEERAKGNILERFSAQQFPDLHSELNLSSLELGDSALYFCASSGGTGGGISEKLFFGSGTQLSVL.

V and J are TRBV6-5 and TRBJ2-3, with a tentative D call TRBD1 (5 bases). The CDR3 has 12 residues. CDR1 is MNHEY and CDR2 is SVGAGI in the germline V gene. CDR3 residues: CDLGAVTDTQYF. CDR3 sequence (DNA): TGTGACTTAGGGGCTGTAACAGATACGCAGTATTTT.